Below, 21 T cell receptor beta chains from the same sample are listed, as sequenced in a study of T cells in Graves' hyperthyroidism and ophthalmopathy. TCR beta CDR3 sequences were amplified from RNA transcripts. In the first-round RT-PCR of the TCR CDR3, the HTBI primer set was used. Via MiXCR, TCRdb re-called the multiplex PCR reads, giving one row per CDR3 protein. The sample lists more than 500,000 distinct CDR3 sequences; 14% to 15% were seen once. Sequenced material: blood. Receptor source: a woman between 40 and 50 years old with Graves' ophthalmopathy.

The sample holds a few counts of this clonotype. The CDR3: CASSQDGGTGNTIYF. CDR3 bases: TGTGCCAGCAGCCAAGATGGGGGTACTGGAAACACCATATATTTT. The chain links TRBV3-1 to TRBJ1-3; perhaps TRBD1 as D (5 bases). V was pared by 0 bases and J by 2 bases, with 8 bases between. CDR3 size: 15 residues. Germline CDR1 LGHDT, CDR2 YNNKEL (reference sequence).

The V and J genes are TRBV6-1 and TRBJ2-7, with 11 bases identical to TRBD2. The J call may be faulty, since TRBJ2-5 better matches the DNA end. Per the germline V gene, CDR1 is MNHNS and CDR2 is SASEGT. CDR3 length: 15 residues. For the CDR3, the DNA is TGTGCCAGCAGTGCGGTACTAGCGGGAGAAGAGACCCAGTACTTC. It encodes CASSAVLAGEETQYF.

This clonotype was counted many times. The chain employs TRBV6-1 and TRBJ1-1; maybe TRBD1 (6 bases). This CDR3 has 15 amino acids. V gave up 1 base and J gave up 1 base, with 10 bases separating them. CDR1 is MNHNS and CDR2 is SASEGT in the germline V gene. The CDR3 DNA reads TGTGCCAGCAGTGAAGTGGGACATCGGAACACTGAAGCTTTCTTT. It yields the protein CASSEVGHRNTEAFF.

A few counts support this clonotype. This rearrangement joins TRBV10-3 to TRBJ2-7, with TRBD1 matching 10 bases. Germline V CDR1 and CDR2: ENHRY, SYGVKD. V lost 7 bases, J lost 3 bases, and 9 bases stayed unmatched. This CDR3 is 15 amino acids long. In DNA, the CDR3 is TGTGCCATCAATCCCGGGACAGGGGACATCTACGAGCAGTACTTC. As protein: CAINPGTGDIYEQYF.

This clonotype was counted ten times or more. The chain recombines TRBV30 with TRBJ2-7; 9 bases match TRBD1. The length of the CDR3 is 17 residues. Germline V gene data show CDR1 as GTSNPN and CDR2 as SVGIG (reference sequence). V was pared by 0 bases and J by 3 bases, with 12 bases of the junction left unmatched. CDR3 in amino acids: CAWSVTGGQGGFYEQYF. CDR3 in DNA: TGTGCCTGGAGTGTAACCGGGGGACAGGGCGGATTCTACGAGCAGTACTTC.

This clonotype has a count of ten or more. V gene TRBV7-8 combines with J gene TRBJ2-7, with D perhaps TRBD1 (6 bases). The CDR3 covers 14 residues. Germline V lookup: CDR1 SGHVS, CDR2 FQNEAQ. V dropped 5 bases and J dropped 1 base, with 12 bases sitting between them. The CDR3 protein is CASSPRDTSYEQYF. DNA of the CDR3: TGTGCCAGCAGCCCCCGGGACACATCCTACGAGCAGTACTTC.

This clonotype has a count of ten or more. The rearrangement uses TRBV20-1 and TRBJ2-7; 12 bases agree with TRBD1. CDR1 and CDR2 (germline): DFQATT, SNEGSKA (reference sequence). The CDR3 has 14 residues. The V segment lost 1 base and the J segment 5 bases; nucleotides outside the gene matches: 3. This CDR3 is CSARAGTGGDEQYF. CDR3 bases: TGCAGTGCTAGAGCAGGGACAGGGGGCGACGAGCAGTACTTC.

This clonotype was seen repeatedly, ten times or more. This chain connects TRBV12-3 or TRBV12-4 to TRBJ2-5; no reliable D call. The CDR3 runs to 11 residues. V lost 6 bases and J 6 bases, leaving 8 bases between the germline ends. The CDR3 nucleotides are TGTGCCAGCAGCCTAGGGAAGACCCAGTACTTC. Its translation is CASSLGKTQYF.

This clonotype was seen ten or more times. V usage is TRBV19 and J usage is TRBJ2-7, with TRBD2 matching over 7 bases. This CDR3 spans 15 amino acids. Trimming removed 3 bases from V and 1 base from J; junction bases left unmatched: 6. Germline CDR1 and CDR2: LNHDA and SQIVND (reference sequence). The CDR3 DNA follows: TGTGCCAGTAGTATGGGGCGGGAGTGGTCCTACGAGCAGTACTTC. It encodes CASSMGREWSYEQYF. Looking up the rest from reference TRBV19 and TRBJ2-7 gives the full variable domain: DGGITQSPKYLFRKEGQNVTLSCEQNLNHDAMYWYRQDPGQGLRLIYYSQIVNDFQKGDIAEGYSVSREKKESFPLTVTSAQKNPTAFYLCASSMGREWSYEQYFGPGTRLTVT.

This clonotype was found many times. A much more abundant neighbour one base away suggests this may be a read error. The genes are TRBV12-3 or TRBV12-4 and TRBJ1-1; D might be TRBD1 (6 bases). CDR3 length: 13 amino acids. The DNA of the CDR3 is TGTGCCAGCAGTACCTTCAGGGGTGCTGAAGCTCTCTTT. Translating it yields CASSTFRGAEALF.

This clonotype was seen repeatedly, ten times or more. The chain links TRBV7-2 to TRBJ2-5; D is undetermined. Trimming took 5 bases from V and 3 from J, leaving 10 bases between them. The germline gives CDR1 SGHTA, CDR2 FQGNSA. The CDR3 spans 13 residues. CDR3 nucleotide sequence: TGTGCCAGCAGCCATCGGGCCGAAGAGACCCAGTACTTC. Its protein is CASSHRAEETQYF.

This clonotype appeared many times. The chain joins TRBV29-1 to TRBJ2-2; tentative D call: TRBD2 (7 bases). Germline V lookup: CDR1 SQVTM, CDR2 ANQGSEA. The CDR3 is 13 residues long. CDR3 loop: CVAGAGNTGELFF. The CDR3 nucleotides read TGCGTTGCGGGGGCAGGGAACACCGGGGAGCTGTTTTTT.

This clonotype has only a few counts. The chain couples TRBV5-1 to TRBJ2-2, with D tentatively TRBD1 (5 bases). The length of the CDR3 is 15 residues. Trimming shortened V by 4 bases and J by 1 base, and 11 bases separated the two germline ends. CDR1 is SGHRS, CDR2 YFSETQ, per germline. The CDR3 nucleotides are TGCGCCAGCAGCCACCCCACAGGGAACACCGGGGAGCTGTTTTTT. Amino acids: CASSHPTGNTGELFF.

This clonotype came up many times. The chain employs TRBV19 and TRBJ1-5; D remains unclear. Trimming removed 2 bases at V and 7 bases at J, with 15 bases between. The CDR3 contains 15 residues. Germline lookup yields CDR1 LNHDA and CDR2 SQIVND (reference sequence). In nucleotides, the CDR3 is TGTGCCAGTAGTATAAACGGCCAATATCGCCAGCCCCAGCATTTT. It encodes CASSINGQYRQPQHF.

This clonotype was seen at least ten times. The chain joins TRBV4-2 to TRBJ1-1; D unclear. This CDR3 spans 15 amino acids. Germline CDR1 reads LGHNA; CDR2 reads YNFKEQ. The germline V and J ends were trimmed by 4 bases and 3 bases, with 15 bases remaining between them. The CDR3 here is CASSRPAEPDTEAFF. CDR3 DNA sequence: TGTGCCAGCAGCCGACCTGCAGAGCCGGACACTGAAGCTTTCTTT.

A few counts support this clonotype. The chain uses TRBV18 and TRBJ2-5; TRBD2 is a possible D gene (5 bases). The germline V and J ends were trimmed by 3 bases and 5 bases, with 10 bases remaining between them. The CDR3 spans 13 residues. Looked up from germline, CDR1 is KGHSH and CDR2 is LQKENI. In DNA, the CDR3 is TGTGCCAGCTCACCCCTAGCCGCGGAGACCCAGTACTTC. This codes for CASSPLAAETQYF.

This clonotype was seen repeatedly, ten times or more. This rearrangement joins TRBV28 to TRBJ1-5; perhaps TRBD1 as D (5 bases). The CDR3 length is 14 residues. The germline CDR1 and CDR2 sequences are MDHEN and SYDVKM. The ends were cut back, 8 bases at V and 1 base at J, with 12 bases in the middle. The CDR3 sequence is CASQGRRSNQPQHF. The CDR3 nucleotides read TGTGCCAGCCAGGGAAGACGGAGCAATCAGCCCCAGCATTTT.

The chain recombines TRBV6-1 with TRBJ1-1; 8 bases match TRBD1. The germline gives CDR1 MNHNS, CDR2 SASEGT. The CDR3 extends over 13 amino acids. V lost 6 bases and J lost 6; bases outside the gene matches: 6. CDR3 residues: CASRRQGTAEAFF. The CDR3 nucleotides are TGTGCCAGCAGAAGACAGGGGACCGCTGAAGCTTTCTTT.

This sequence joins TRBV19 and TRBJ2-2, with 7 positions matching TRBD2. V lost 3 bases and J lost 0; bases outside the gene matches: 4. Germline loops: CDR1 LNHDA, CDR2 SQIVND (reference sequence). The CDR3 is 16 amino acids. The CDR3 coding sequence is TGTGCCAGTAGTATTTTTCTAGCGGCGAACACCGGGGAGCTGTTTTTT. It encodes CASSIFLAANTGELFF. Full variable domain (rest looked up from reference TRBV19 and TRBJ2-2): DGGITQSPKYLFRKEGQNVTLSCEQNLNHDAMYWYRQDPGQGLRLIYYSQIVNDFQKGDIAEGYSVSREKKESFPLTVTSAQKNPTAFYLCASSIFLAANTGELFFGEGSRLTVL.

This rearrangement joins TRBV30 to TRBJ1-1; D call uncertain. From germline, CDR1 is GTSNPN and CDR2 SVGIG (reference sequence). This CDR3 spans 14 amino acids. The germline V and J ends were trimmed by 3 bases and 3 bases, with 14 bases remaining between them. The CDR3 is CAWRPDGDYTEAFF. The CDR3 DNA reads TGTGCCTGGAGGCCGGACGGAGACTACACTGAAGCTTTCTTT.

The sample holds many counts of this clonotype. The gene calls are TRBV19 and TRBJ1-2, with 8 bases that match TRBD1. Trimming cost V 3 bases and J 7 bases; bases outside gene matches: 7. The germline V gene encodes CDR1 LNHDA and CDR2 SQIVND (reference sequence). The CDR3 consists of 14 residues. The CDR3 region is CASSMDRAPTGYTF. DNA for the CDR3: TGTGCCAGTAGTATGGACAGGGCCCCCACTGGCTACACCTTC.